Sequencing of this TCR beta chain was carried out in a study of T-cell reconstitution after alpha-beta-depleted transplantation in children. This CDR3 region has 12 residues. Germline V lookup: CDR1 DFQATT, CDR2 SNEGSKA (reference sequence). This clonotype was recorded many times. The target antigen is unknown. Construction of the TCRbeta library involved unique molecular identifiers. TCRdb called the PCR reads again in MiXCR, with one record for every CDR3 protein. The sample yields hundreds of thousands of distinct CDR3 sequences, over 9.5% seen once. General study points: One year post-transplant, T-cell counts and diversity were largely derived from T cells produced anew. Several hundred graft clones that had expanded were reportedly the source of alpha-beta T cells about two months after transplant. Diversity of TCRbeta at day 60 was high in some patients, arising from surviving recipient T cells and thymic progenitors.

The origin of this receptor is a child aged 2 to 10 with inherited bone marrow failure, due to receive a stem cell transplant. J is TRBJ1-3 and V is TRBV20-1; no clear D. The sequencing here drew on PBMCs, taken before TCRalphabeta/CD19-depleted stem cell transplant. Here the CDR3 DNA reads TGCAGCCTCCTGACGGCCGGAAACACCATATATTTT. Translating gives CSLLTAGNTIYF.